The source of this TCR beta chain is a study of shared clonotypes between healthy human individuals. Notes on the study in general: Memory subsets had estimated richness that was generally smaller than that of naive subsets. Rarefaction indicated that sorted-subset sequencing remained incomplete although depth was large. Naive CD4 clonotypes overlapped across a handful of donors at roughly 4.5%.

Comment on this clone: The antigen is undetermined.

Measured with immunoSEQ multiplex PCR; TCRdb has only the in-frame clones, and not every one. The table records around 2.1 million clones, roughly 95% of them present only once. Sequencing was done on a sample of naive CD4+ T cells sorted from blood. Described subset: CD45RA+ positively selected. This clonotype originated in a man in his late teens or twenties in good health.

The CDR3, as DNA: TGTGCCATCAGTGACCTCGTCCGCTCCGGGACTCAAAATGAGCAGTTCTTC. Amino acids: CAISDLVRSGTQNEQFF. The chain is built from TRBV10-3 and TRBJ2-1; a weak D match, TRBD2 (6 bases). The germline V gene encodes CDR1 ENHRY and CDR2 SYGVKD. The V end lost 3 bases, the J end lost 7 bases, and 22 bases lay between the germline ends. The CDR3 loop spans 17 amino acids.